This T cell receptor beta chain was recovered during a study of cytomegalovirus exposure and HLA in healthy donors. A note on this clone: Its cognate antigen is unknown.

General study results and limits: Analysis was performed later, and it showed HLA-associated TCR beta chains to be more clonally expanded than equally common others. The number of N-insertions in an Asian-associated ancestry cluster was reportedly below the approximately 700-donor mean in a later analysis.

Both 60 Vbeta primers and 13 Jbeta primers went into the PCR. Per the original data handling: The authors later counted roughly 79 million unique TCR beta chains, approximately 12 million of them shared. Generated by immunoSEQ multiplex PCR, the TCRdb table keeps only in-frame clones and is missing some. That table gives V, J and clone size, and the DNA gave D and trimming. This sample has about 150,000 clones; approximately 88% occur once, and the top ten carry 1.2%. The V gene lost 6 bases and the J gene lost 3 bases, with 3 bases spanning the gap. Germline CDR1 is LGHNT and CDR2 is FRNRAP. This CDR3 contains 11 residues.

This clonotype originated in a boy aged 2-9 years in good health and CMV-seronegative. Input material: PBMCs. The J gene is TRBJ1-5, the V gene TRBV12-5, with D unresolved. This CDR3 reads CASGLNQPQHF. CDR3 nucleotides: TGTGCTAGTGGACTCAATCAGCCCCAGCATTTT.